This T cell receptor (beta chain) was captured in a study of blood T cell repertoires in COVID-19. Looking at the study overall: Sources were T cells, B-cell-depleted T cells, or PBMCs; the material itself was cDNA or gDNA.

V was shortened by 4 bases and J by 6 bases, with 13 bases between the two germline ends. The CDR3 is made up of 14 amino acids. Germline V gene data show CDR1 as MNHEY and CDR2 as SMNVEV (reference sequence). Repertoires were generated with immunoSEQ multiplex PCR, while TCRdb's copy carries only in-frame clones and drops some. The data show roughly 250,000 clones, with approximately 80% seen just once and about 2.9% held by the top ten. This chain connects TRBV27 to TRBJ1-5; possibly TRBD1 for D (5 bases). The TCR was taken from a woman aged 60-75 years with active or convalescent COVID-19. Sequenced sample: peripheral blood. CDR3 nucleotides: TGTGCCAGCAGTTCGGCAACAGGAAGTCAGCCCCAGCATTTT. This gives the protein CASSSATGSQPQHF.